This paragraph covers one TCR beta chain sequence. Its antigen remains unknown. This entry comes from a study of a mutant IDH1 vaccine in newly diagnosed glioma. Study background: Earlier care involved radiotherapy, temozolomide, or both, and the majority received both. The study's findings and limits: It seemed that pseudoprogression was not linked to changes in the top peripheral T cell clonotypes.

V was clipped by 2 bases and J by 0 bases, with 10 bases between them. CDR1 MNHNS and CDR2 SASEGT come from the germline V gene. The length of the CDR3 is 15 residues. The data were produced by immunoSEQ multiplex PCR, yet TCRdb's version contains in-frame clones alone and is incomplete. This sample has about 50,000 clones, with around 92% found just once. Time point noted: week 35, safety follow-up. Every single dose of the vaccine, 300 ug of mutant IDH1 20-mer peptide, came with topical imiquimod. The TCR sequence derives from a man aged 50-60 years with glioma. The chain recombines TRBV6-1 with TRBJ2-5, with D perhaps TRBD1 or TRBD2 (5 bases each). The sequencing here drew on PBMCs, taken from a glioma patient whose treatment included an IDH1 peptide vaccine. CDR3 loop: CASSENLGHQETQYF. DNA for the CDR3: TGTGCCAGCAGTGAAAATTTGGGACACCAAGAGACCCAGTACTTC.